Listed here are 2 T cell receptor beta chains from one sample, sequenced in a study of blood T cell repertoires in COVID-19. The assay was immunoSEQ multiplex PCR, and TCRdb's table has in-frame clones only and misses some. Among 60,000 to 75,000 clones listed, 85% were seen once. Sequencing used peripheral blood. Receptor source: a human donor in a cohort sampled during active COVID-19.

Note on this clone: At the DNA level, this CDR3 is encoded by other sequences in the same sample as well. The chain employs TRBV18 and TRBJ1-1; no reliable D call. The V and J ends lost 3 bases and 1 base respectively, with 12 bases between them. CDR1 is KGHSH, CDR2 LQKENI, per germline. The CDR3 is made up of 15 amino acids. The CDR3 region is CASSPSPRGNTEAFF. Here the CDR3 DNA reads TGTGCCAGCTCACCCTCTCCTCGGGGGAACACTGAAGCTTTCTTT.

This clone was counted only a few times. This chain's CDR3 is CASTAGQGKYEQYF. The CDR3 DNA follows: TGTGCCAGTACCGCGGGACAGGGGAAGTACGAGCAGTACTTC. V usage is TRBV19 and J usage is TRBJ2-7; 10 bases map to TRBD1. This CDR3 region has 14 residues. The V gene end was trimmed by 7 bases and the J gene end by 4 bases; junction bases not matched to a gene: 7. Germline V gene lookup returns CDR1 LNHDA and CDR2 SQIVND (reference sequence).